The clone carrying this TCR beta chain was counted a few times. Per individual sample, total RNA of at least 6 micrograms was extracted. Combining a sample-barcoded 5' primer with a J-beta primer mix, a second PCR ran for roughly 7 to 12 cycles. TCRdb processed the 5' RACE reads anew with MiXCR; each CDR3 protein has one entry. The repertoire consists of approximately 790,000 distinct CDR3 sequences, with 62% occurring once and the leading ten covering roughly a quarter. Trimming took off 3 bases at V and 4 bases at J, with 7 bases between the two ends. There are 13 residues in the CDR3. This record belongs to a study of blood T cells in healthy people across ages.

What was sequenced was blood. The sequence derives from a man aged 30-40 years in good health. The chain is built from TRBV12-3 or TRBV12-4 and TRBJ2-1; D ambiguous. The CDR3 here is CASSFDGYNEQFF. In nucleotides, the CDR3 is TGTGCCAGCAGTTTCGACGGGTACAATGAGCAGTTCTTC.